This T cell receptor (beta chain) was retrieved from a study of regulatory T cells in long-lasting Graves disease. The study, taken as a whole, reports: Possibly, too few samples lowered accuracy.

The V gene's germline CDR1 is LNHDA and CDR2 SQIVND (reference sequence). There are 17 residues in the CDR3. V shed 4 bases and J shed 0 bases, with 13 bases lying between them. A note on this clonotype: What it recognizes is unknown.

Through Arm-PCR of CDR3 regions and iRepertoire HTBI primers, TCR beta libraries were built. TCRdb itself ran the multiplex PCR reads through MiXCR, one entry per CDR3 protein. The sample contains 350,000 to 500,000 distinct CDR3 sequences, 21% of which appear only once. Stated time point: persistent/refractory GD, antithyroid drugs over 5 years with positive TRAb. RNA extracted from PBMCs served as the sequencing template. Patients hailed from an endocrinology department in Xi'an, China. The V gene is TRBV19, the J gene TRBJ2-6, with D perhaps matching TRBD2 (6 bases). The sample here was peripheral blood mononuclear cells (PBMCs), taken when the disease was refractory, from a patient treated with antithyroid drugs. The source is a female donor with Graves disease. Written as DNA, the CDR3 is TGTGCCAGTAGTAATTGGGACTCCCCCTCTGGGGCCAACGTCCTGACTTTC. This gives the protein CASSNWDSPSGANVLTF.